This entry is about one T cell receptor beta chain. The antigen this receptor binds is unknown. Base-call qualities are not available, and no considerably larger clone is one nucleotide away. This sample stems from a study of cytomegalovirus exposure and HLA in healthy donors (dated by TCRdb to 2017 to 2019). About the full investigation: According to a later analysis, the 110 or so validation repertoires were produced on the same platform as the roughly 700 repertoires of the first cohort. The study aimed to test whether signatures of past pathogen exposure could be identified by cataloging public T cell receptors. Besides the first cohort of approximately 710 subjects, a separate validation cohort made up of over 95 different subjects was used. The study combined high-throughput TCR immunosequencing, statistical association of individual TCRs with disease status, and machine learning to predict cytomegalovirus infection status.

Donors formed part of the validation cohort, which comprised about 130 subjects and was distinct from the first cohort of several hundred subjects. What the authors observed across the whole study: In the study, some 160 TCR beta chains were listed as associated with cytomegalovirus. A later analysis had no HLA typing for the validation cohort, so co-occurrence there was scored across all 110 or so repertoires. Most TCR sequences were seen in very few donors, while some public TCRs were found in many individuals. In both the original and validation cohorts, the classifier was reported to diagnose cytomegalovirus status with high specificity and sensitivity. It was suggested by the authors that the approach could potentially be generalized to other disease states and immunological phenotypes. In a later analysis, TCRs clustered in the first cohort were found to also tend to co-occur in the 130 or so validation repertoires, with 90% to 95% of cluster scores above 0. Three of the identified cytomegalovirus-associated TCR beta chains were confirmed in vitro to be specific for cytomegalovirus antigens.

Germline trimming amounts to 4 bases on V and 0 bases on J, with 3 as the count of junction bases outside the gene matches. Its CDR3 holds 15 amino acids, cysteine through phenylalanine. The DNA shown is the 45-base CDR3, in frame from base 1. Via the germline V gene, CDR1 is SGHRS and CDR2 YFSETQ. Library generation was performed with the immunoSEQ multiplex PCR assay. Per the authors' processing: To diagnose cytomegalovirus status from the catalog of TCR beta chain sequences, a statistical classification framework was built. TCRdb stores this immuneACCESS table with in-frame sequences only. Part of the clones is absent; in the studies checked, under half of the shortfall reflects unresolved V genes, and no reason is known for the rest. V, J and clone size are taken as reported in that table, and D and trimming were inferred from the DNA itself. This sample holds 150,000 to 200,000 clones; roughly 83% were observed only once. Roughly 1.6% of the sample goes to the ten largest clones.

The clonotype was recovered from a woman between 18 and 30 years old in good health and CMV-seronegative. The sequencing sample was made of PBMCs. Recombination connected TRBV5-1 to TRBJ1-4; 7 central nucleotides agree with TRBD1. The DNA is as follows: TGCGCCAGCAGCCCCGGGACAGCAACTAATGAAAAACTGTTTTTT. The translation is CASSPGTATNEKLFF.